This paragraph reports one T cell receptor (beta chain). The CDR3 totals 14 residues. The ends lost 2 bases at V and 7 bases at J; junction bases unmatched: 5. This specimen belongs to a study of Graves' ophthalmopathy and Graves' hyperthyroidism. Beta-chain TCR CDR3 regions were amplified from RNA transcripts. Second-round multiplex PCR came after first-round RT-PCR with HTBI primers. TCRdb passed the multiplex PCR reads through MiXCR, listing each CDR3 protein once. The sample yields about 550,000 distinct CDR3 sequences, 35% to 40% seen once. This TCR was recovered from an adult man with Graves' hyperthyroidism. The sequencing input was peripheral blood or thyroid tissue (not recorded which). The V gene is TRBV12-3 or TRBV12-4, the J gene TRBJ2-7, with TRBD2 matching over 10 bases. The CDR3 spells CASSLLVLAGEQYF. CDR3 in DNA: TGTGCCAGCAGTTTATTAGTACTAGCGGGGGAGCAGTACTTC.